The 9 T cell receptor beta chains reported below all come from one sample, sequenced in a study of blood T cells in healthy people across ages. A sample-barcoded 5' primer and a J-beta primer mix were used in a second PCR of roughly 7 to 12 cycles. TCRdb reprocessed the 5' RACE reads via MiXCR and lists one record per CDR3 protein. The table records roughly 700,000 distinct CDR3 sequences, 49% of them present only once. The source material was blood. Receptors originate from a woman in her sixties in good health.

CDR3 sequence reads: CASSSGFSTEAFF. The CDR3 coding sequence is TGCGCCAGCAGCTCGGGGTTTAGCACTGAAGCTTTCTTT. V is TRBV5-1 and J is TRBJ1-1; the D is unclear. There are 13 residues in the CDR3. The germline V and J ends were trimmed by 3 bases and 4 bases, with 10 bases remaining between them. Germline values: CDR1 SGHRS, CDR2 YFSETQ.

The chain combines TRBV4-1 with TRBJ2-4; 9 positions match TRBD2. The J call may be in error: the DNA end matches TRBJ2-7 better. CDR1 and CDR2 (germline): MGHRA, YSYEKL. The CDR3 has 17 amino acids. As DNA, the CDR3 is TGCGCCAGCAGCCCGAGTCGGGCTAGCGGGGTGGCGAACGAGCAGTACTTC. Amino acids: CASSPSRASGVANEQYF.

V is TRBV11-3 and J is TRBJ2-7; tentatively, D is TRBD1 (5 bases). The end of the DNA fits TRBJ2-5 better, so the J call may be wrong. This CDR3 spans 14 amino acids. CDR1 is SGHNT and CDR2 is YENEEA in the germline V gene. CDR3 region: CASSLGRNSETQYF. For the CDR3, the DNA is TGTGCCAGCAGCCTGGGGCGAAATTCAGAGACCCAGTACTTC.

As for this clonotype: This may arise from a read error, as a much more abundant clone is one base away. The chain links TRBV7-2 to TRBJ2-5; a possible D gene is TRBD2 (6 bases). CDR3 size: 14 residues. The V gene's germline CDR1 is SGHTA and CDR2 FQGNSA. CDR3 sequence: CAGRRGDYLGEQYF. The CDR3 DNA reads TGTGCCGGCAGGAGGGGAGACTACCTTGGGGAGCAGTACTTC.

The chain carries TRBV28 and TRBJ1-1; no definite D call. The CDR3 runs to 14 residues. Germline values: CDR1 MDHEN, CDR2 SYDVKM. V was cut by 5 bases and J by 1 base, with 11 bases left in between. The chain's CDR3 is CASSTPAPNTEAFF. The CDR3 nucleotides are TGTGCCAGCAGTACCCCCGCTCCGAACACTGAAGCTTTCTTT.

This chain uses TRBV27 with TRBJ2-7; D gene ambiguous. Trimming cost V 5 bases and J 4 bases, with 18 bases left between them. This CDR3 is built from 15 residues. In germline, CDR1 is MNHEY, CDR2 SMNVEV (reference sequence). This chain's CDR3 is CASSLTMGGPYEQYF. As DNA, the CDR3 is TGTGCCAGCAGTCTAACCATGGGTGGTCCTTACGAGCAGTACTTC.

The gene calls are TRBV29-1 and TRBJ2-3; D not certain. Germline CDR1 reads SQVTM; CDR2 reads ANQGSEA. The CDR3 loop spans 16 amino acids. Trimming cost V 1 base and J 1 base, with 15 bases left between them. Here the CDR3 DNA reads TGCAGCGTTGAAGGGGTATTCGGTTCGCGCACAGATACGCAGTATTTT. This gives the protein CSVEGVFGSRTDTQYF.

This clonotype was observed a few times. J is TRBJ2-7 and V is TRBV7-2, with D uncertain. The V end lost 2 bases, the J end lost 0 bases, and 5 bases lay between the germline ends. Germline V gene data show CDR1 as SGHTA and CDR2 as FQGNSA. This CDR3 has 13 residues. CDR3 DNA sequence: TGTGCCAGCAGCTTACAGGCCTCCTACGAGCAGTACTTC. Encoded protein: CASSLQASYEQYF.

J is TRBJ2-1 and V is TRBV9; D gene unclear. The germline V gene has CDR1 SGDLS and CDR2 YYNGEE. The V and J ends lost 0 bases and 5 bases respectively, with 9 bases between them. The CDR3 has 14 amino acids. The CDR3 region is CASSVVGTDNEQFF. The CDR3 region has the DNA TGTGCCAGCAGCGTAGTTGGAACTGACAATGAGCAGTTCTTC. The full variable domain, its missing parts supplied by reference TRBV9 and TRBJ2-1, is DSGVTQTPKHLITATGQRVTLRCSPRSGDLSVYWYQQSLDQGLQFLIQYYNGEERAKGNILERFSAQQFPDLHSELNLSSLELGDSALYFCASSVVGTDNEQFFGPGTRLTVL.